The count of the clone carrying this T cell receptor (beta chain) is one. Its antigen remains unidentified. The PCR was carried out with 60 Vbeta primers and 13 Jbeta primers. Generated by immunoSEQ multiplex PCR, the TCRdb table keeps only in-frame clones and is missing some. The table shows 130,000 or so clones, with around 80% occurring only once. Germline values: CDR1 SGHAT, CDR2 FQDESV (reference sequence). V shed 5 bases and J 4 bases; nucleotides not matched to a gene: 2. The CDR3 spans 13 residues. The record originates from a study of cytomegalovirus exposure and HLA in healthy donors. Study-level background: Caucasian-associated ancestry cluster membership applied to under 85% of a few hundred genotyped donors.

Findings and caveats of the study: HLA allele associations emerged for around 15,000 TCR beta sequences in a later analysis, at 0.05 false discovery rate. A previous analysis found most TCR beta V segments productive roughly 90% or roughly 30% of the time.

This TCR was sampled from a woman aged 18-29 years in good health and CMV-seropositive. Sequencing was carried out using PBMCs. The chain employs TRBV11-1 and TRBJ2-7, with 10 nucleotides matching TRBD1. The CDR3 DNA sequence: TGTGCCAGCAGCACGGACAGGGGGTACGAGCAGTACTTC. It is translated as CASSTDRGYEQYF. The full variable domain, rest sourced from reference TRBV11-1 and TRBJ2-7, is EAEVAQSPRYKITEKSQAVAFWCDPISGHATLYWYRQILGQGPELLVQFQDESVVDDSQLPKDRFSAERLKGVDSTLKIQPAELGDSAMYLCASSTDRGYEQYFGPGTRLTVT.